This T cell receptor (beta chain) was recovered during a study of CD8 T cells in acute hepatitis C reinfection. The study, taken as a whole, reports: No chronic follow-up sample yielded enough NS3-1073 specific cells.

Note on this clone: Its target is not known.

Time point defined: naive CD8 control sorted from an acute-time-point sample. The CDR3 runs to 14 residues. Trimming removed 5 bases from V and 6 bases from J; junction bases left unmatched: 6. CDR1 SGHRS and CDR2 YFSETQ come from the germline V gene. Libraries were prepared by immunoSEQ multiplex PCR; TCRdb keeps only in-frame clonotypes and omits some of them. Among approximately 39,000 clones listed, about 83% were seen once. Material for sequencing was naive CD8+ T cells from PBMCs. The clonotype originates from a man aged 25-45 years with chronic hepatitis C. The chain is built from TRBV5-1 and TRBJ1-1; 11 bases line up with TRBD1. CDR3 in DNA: TGCGCCAGCAGTTGGACAGGGGGCAACTCTGAAGCTTTCTTT. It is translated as CASSWTGGNSEAFF.